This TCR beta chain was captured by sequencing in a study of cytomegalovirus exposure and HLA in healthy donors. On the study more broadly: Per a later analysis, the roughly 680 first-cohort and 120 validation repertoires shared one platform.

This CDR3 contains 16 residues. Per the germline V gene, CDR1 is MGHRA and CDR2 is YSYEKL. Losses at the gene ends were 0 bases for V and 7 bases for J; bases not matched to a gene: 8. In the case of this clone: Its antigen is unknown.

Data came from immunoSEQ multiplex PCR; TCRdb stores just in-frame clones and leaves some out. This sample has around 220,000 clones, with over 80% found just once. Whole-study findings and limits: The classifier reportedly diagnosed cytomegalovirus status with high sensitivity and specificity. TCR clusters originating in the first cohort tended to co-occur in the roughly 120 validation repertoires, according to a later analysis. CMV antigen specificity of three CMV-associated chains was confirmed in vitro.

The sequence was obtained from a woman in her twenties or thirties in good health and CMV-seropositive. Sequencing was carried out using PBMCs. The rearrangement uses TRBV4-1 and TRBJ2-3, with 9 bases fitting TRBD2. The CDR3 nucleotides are TGCGCCAGCAGCCAAGATCGTGGCGGGAGGGCAAATACGCAGTATTTT. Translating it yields CASSQDRGGRANTQYF.